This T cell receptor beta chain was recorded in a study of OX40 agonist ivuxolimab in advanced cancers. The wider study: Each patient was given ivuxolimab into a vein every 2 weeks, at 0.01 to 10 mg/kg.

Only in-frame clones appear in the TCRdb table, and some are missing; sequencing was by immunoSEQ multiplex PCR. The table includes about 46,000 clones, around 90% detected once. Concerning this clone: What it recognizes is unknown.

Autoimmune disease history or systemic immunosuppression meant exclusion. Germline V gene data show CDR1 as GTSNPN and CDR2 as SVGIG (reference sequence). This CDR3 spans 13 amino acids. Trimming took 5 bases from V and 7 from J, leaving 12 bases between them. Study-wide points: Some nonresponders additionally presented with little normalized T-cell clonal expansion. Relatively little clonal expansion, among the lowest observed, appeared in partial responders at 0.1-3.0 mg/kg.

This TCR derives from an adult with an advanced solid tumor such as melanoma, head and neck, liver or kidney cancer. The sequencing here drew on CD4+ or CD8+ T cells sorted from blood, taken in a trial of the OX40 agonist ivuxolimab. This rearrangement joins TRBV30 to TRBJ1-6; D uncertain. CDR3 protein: CAWESGPNSPLHF. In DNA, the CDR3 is TGTGCCTGGGAGTCGGGTCCAAATTCACCCCTCCACTTT.